These 10 T cell receptor beta chains originate from one sample sequenced in a study of cytomegalovirus exposure and HLA in healthy donors. PCR primers comprised 60 Vbeta and 13 Jbeta primers. Here immunoSEQ multiplex PCR was the method, and the copy in TCRdb shows in-frame clones only, minus some. The data show just over 200,000 clones, approximately 70% seen once. The sequenced sample consisted of PBMCs. The receptors come from a man aged 40-49 years in good health and CMV-seropositive.

This clone was counted only a few times. This sequence joins TRBV5-1 and TRBJ2-2; TRBD2 might be the D (6 bases). The CDR3 is made up of 16 amino acids. CDR1 is SGHRS, CDR2 YFSETQ, per germline. The V end lost 7 bases, the J end lost 0 bases, and 16 bases lay between the germline ends. In DNA form, the CDR3 reads TGCGCCAGCCATATGGAGGGGCGCACGAACACCGGGGAGCTGTTTTTT. Translation gives CASHMEGRTNTGELFF.

The rearrangement links TRBV2 to TRBJ2-7, with D hard to call. The CDR3 consists of 15 residues. V was shortened by 2 bases and J by 3 bases, with 14 bases between the two germline ends. Per the germline V gene, CDR1 is SNHLY and CDR2 is FYNNEI. The CDR3 spells CASSESGSEYYEQYF. Here the CDR3 DNA reads TGTGCCAGCAGTGAAAGTGGAAGCGAATACTACGAGCAGTACTTC. The full variable domain, in which reference TRBV2 and TRBJ2-7 provide the parts outside the CDR3, is EPEVTQTPSHQVTQMGQEVILRCVPISNHLYFYWYRQILGQKVEFLVSFYNNEISEKSEIFDDQFSVERPDGSNFTLKIRSTKLEDSAMYFCASSESGSEYYEQYFGPGTRLTVT.

The J gene is TRBJ1-3, the V gene TRBV7-8; 7 positions match TRBD1. The germline CDR1 and CDR2 sequences are SGHVS and FQNEAQ. The CDR3 covers 16 residues. Losses at the gene ends were 0 bases for V and 8 bases for J; bases not matched to a gene: 10. The CDR3 DNA reads TGTGCCAGCAGCTTAGCAGGGGGCCGGTTTGCGGACACCATATATTTT. As protein: CASSLAGGRFADTIYF.

V gene TRBV4-3 combines with J gene TRBJ2-1, with D tentatively TRBD1 (6 bases). The V gene lost 1 base and the J gene lost 9 bases, with 10 bases spanning the gap. Germline values: CDR1 LGHNA, CDR2 YSLEER. The CDR3 extends over 13 amino acids. The CDR3 nucleotides read TGCGCCAGCAGCCAAGGGGTACAGGGTGAGCAGTTCTTC. This codes for CASSQGVQGEQFF.

The chain links TRBV9 to TRBJ2-1, with TRBD1 identical over 10 bases. Germline V gene sequence: CDR1 SGDLS, CDR2 YYNGEE. CDR3 length: 16 amino acids. Trimming removed 0 bases from V and 2 bases from J; junction bases left unmatched: 2. The CDR3 here is CASSVGQGATYNEQFF. As DNA, the CDR3 is TGTGCCAGCAGCGTAGGACAGGGGGCCACCTACAATGAGCAGTTCTTC.

This clone was observed a few times. This chain joins TRBV6-6 and TRBJ2-5; 7 bases map to TRBD1. V shed 4 bases, J shed 5 bases, and the junction held 10 bases outside the gene matches. Germline CDR1 MNHNY, CDR2 SVGAGI (reference sequence). The CDR3 is made up of 15 amino acids. The CDR3 here is CASSSRGGRAETQYF. For the CDR3, the DNA is TGTGCCAGCAGTTCACGAGGGGGCAGGGCGGAGACCCAGTACTTC.

The chain combines TRBV14 with TRBJ2-3; 8 nucleotides agree with TRBD1. The V and J ends lost 2 bases and 4 bases, in that order; junction bases with no gene match: 8. From germline, CDR1 is SGHDN and CDR2 FVKESK. The length of the CDR3 is 16 residues. The DNA of the CDR3 is TGTGCCAGCAGCCAACAGCGGACAGGGTGGTCAGATACGCAGTATTTT. Translation gives CASSQQRTGWSDTQYF.

The gene calls are TRBV2 and TRBJ2-2, with D tentatively TRBD2 (6 bases). The V end was cut by 8 bases, the J end by 1 base, with 11 bases between. The CDR3 sequence is 14 residues long. CDR1 is SNHLY and CDR2 is FYNNEI in the germline V gene. CDR3 nucleotides: TGTGCCAGCTATGTGGGGGGGAACACCGGGGAGCTGTTTTTT. Encoded protein: CASYVGGNTGELFF.

V gene TRBV5-1 combines with J gene TRBJ2-1; 8 bases are shared with TRBD2. This CDR3 is built from 13 residues. The J segment lost 10 bases and the V segment lost 2 bases, leaving 5 bases of the junction unmatched. Germline lookup yields CDR1 SGHRS and CDR2 YFSETQ. The CDR3 is CASSFSLAGEQFF. Written as DNA, the CDR3 is TGCGCCAGCAGCTTTTCGTTAGCGGGGGAGCAGTTCTTC.

This clone was seen a handful of times. The V call is TRBV15, the J call TRBJ1-1; 7 nucleotides line up with TRBD1. The V and J ends lost 1 base and 0 bases, in that order; junction bases with no gene match: 5. The germline V gene encodes CDR1 LNHNV and CDR2 YYDKDF (reference sequence). CDR3 length equals 16 residues. The chain's CDR3 is CATSRGDRDLNTEAFF. CDR3 sequence (DNA): TGTGCCACCAGCAGAGGCGACAGGGACCTGAACACTGAAGCTTTCTTT.